This T cell receptor beta chain was recorded in a study of blood T cells in healthy people across ages. This CDR3 region has 14 residues. CDR1 MNHEY and CDR2 SVGAGI come from the germline V gene. V dropped 5 bases and J dropped 8 bases, with 13 bases sitting between them. PCR was performed a second time for about 7 to 12 cycles using a sample-barcoded 5' primer and a J-beta primer mix. MiXCR, run by TCRdb on the 5' RACE reads, gives a single entry per CDR3 protein. Of around 1.5 million distinct CDR3 sequences listed, approximately 60% are singletons. All donors came from Russia, were Caucasian and healthy, and spanned ages 6 to 90.

The chain couples TRBV6-5 to TRBJ1-6; TRBD1 is a possible D gene (5 bases). Source material: blood. The receptor was isolated from a young man in good health. DNA of the CDR3: TGTGCCAGCAGTGACTTAGGGACGGATTCACCCCTCCACTTT. Translated: CASSDLGTDSPLHF.